Listed here is a single TCR beta chain. The antigen this receptor binds is unknown. Base qualities are not at hand, and no much larger clone is one base apart. This entry is derived from a study of T cells in Graves' hyperthyroidism and ophthalmopathy (dated by TCRdb to between 2018 and 2020). With respect to the entire study: Peripheral blood samples were taken at the time of initial diagnosis, prior to any treatment. To identify TCR V-J signatures that set the groups apart, the researchers used a discovery cohort of 100 patients, made up of roughly 45 with Graves' ophthalmopathy and about 59 with stable Graves' hyperthyroidism. Prospective prediction of ophthalmopathy was tested in an independent validation cohort consisting of 18 to 20 hyperthyroidism patients and some 15 patients who later progressed to ophthalmopathy. The approximately 97 discovery patients were randomly divided into training and test sets at a 7:3 ratio. In six Graves' hyperthyroidism patients, the study also compared T-cell repertoires from thyroid tissue with T-cell repertoires from blood. Once sampling was done, hyperthyroidism patients were given methimazole at a starting dose of 30 mg daily, whereas ophthalmopathy patients were given high-dose intravenous methylprednisolone. According to the paper, TCR Vbeta CDR3 sequencing was carried out on approximately 140 peripheral blood samples, which came from over 40 ophthalmopathy, under 85 hyperthyroidism and roughly 17 progressor patients. Study-level results and caveats: Most expanded thyroid clonotypes (frequency above 0.001) were also found in blood, which suggests that blood repertoires may mirror thyroid immune responses. Sample size was not statistically predetermined, and blinding of investigators to group allocation was not performed. During validation, the model predicted progression to ophthalmopathy a median of around six months ahead of onset, with almost 71% sensitivity and 72% to 80% specificity. A model built on a 13 V-J signature distinguished ophthalmopathy from stable hyperthyroidism, reaching about 88% sensitivity and about 81% specificity in cross-validation and 80%/75% in testing.

At the junction V is shortened by 0 bases and J by 0 bases; bases outside the gene matches: 12. The cysteine opens and the phenylalanine closes a CDR3 of 19 amino acids. Kept here is only the CDR3 DNA, which spans 57 bases and is read in frame from base 1. CDR1 and CDR2 were assigned from the germline V gene as SGHRS and YFSETQ. The TCR beta CDR3 regions were amplified from the RNA transcripts. The first round of RT-PCR for the TCR CDR3 was performed with the HTBI primer set and the Qiagen OneStep RT-PCR kit. Libraries were constructed in a second round of multiplex PCR, after which size selection and purification were performed. Libraries were sequenced paired-end with 100 bp reads on an Illumina HiSeq2000. On the authors' methods: SOAPnuke was used to process the raw data, throwing out any read that contained adapters or uncalled bases, had a mean Phred below 15, or lacked an exact constant-primer or identifier match. High-quality paired reads were merged using COPE v1.2.5, and each unique nucleotide sequence was defined as a clonotype. MiTCR v1.1 was used to align clonotypes to the IMGT TRBV, TRBD and TRBJ reference segments. The analysis was restricted to V-J combinations with a frequency above 0.0001, which together covered 99% to 99.2% of the repertoires. The TCS score was defined as F50 (clonal expansion) divided by E x V (chaos), with BLOSUM62-based TCRdist calculated between CDR3 peptides within each V-J. Welch's t-statistics and random forest reduced fewer than 550 V-J features to 10 to 15, which were used in a naive Bayes classifier (R e1071). Using fastp trimming at Q25 and MiXCR clonotype assembly, TCRdb reanalyzed the public sequencing data and kept in-frame beta chains. CDR3 protein sequences are deduplicated, and each keeps its most common genes and DNA. TCRdb, not the original authors, processed these V and J calls. The table for this sample lists some 440,000 distinct CDR3 sequences; approximately 14% of them were counted only once. The ten largest clones represent about 14% of the sample.

A patient counted as having stable Graves' hyperthyroidism if no progression to ophthalmopathy occurred over 18 months of follow-up. Hyperthyroidism patients were newly diagnosed, with disease duration under 2 months, and aged 18 to 65 years. Any patient with an uncontrolled infection, another autoimmune disease, pregnancy or lactation was excluded. Diagnoses relied on clinical symptoms, serum thyroxine and TRAb, thyroid ultrasound and orbital computed tomography. PBMCs were separated from roughly 9.6 ml of fresh peripheral blood using Ficoll-Paque density gradient centrifugation. Total RNA was extracted using Trizol reagent, and RNA quality was assessed on an Agilent 2100 Bioanalyzer.

The sample comprised blood. This chain joins TRBV5-1 to TRBJ2-1; 7 bases in the middle match TRBD2. This TCR derives from a woman under 30 with Graves' hyperthyroidism. The CDR3 protein sequence reads: CASSLGRTRPLSSYNEQFF. Read as DNA, the sequence is TGCGCCAGCAGCTTGGGTAGGACTAGGCCCTTAAGCTCCTACAATGAGCAGTTCTTC.